Below, 8 T cell receptor beta chains from the same sample are listed, as sequenced in a study of T cell repertoires in cytomegalovirus infection. Each CDR3 protein gets one entry after TCRdb re-called the reads with MiXCR. The sample includes around 570,000 distinct CDR3 sequences, approximately 40% of them seen just once. Their recognized antigens are unknown. The source was cultured PBMCs, collected from culture after CMV antigen stimulation. The receptors come from a human donor in good health (CMV status not recorded). Some clones in this sample may be carry-over from other donors' samples.

This clonotype was counted a few times. CDR3 amino acids: CASSYSRLTGTIFSADTQYF. The CDR3 bases are TGTGCCAGCAGTTACTCGCGCCTAACCGGGACTATCTTCTCCGCAGATACGCAGTATTTT. The chain uses TRBV6-2 or TRBV6-3 and TRBJ2-3; 7 nucleotides match TRBD2. Germline V gene sequence: CDR1 MNHEY, CDR2 SVGEGT. The CDR3 is made up of 20 amino acids. Trimming removed 0 bases from V and 4 bases from J; junction bases left unmatched: 19.

In its sample, this clonotype was seen a few times. The chain employs TRBV12-3 or TRBV12-4 and TRBJ1-1; D gene unclear. The V and J ends lost 5 bases and 1 base respectively, with 11 bases between them. This CDR3 comprises 14 residues. The CDR3 spells CASSTPGRNTEAFF. CDR3 bases: TGTGCCAGCAGTACTCCCGGGAGGAACACTGAAGCTTTCTTT.

The table lists this clonotype with a count of one. The chain has TRBV5-5 and TRBJ1-2; D unclear. The CDR3 covers 15 residues. Germline CDR1 is SGHKS and CDR2 is YYEKEE (reference sequence). The V and J ends lost 0 bases and 4 bases respectively, with 13 bases between them. The CDR3 region has the DNA TGTGCCAGCAGCTTGGAGTACCAGGTCGGCTATGGCTACACCTTC. Translation gives CASSLEYQVGYGYTF.

This clonotype has more than one count but fewer than ten. This chain connects TRBV18 to TRBJ2-1; no clear D. Trimming left V 6 bases short and J 1 base short, with 16 bases between. The CDR3 consists of 16 residues. Germline V lookup: CDR1 KGHSH, CDR2 LQKENI. The DNA for the CDR3 is TGTGCCAGCTCGCCCTCCACCGGCGTTTCCTACAATGAGCAGTTCTTC. Its translation: CASSPSTGVSYNEQFF.

V gene TRBV7-8 combines with J gene TRBJ2-6; no firm D call. V was trimmed by 0 bases and J by 0 bases, leaving 6 bases between them. This CDR3 spans 16 amino acids. The germline gives CDR1 SGHVS, CDR2 FQNEAQ. The CDR3 region is CASSLAGFSGANVLTF. The CDR3 DNA follows: TGTGCCAGCAGCTTAGCTGGGTTCTCTGGGGCCAACGTCCTGACTTTC.

This clonotype has just a few counts. The rearrangement uses TRBV20-1 and TRBJ2-1; possible D gene TRBD2, 6 bases. Trimming took off 0 bases at V and 7 bases at J, with 13 bases between the two ends. The length of the CDR3 is 14 residues. The germline gives CDR1 DFQATT, CDR2 SNEGSKA (reference sequence). In DNA, the CDR3 is TGCAGTGCTAGAGATGGGGCGGGAACGAATGAGCAGTTCTTC. This translates into CSARDGAGTNEQFF.

The chain has TRBV5-4 and TRBJ2-7; D remains unclear. This CDR3 has 17 residues. Looked up from germline, CDR1 is SGHNT and CDR2 is YYREEE (reference sequence). The V end lost 2 bases, the J end lost 0 bases, and 18 bases lay between the germline ends. The CDR3 spells CASSFRAGPASSYEQYF. The CDR3, as DNA: TGTGCCAGCAGCTTTAGGGCCGGGCCTGCGAGCTCCTACGAGCAGTACTTC.

Many counts were recorded for this clonotype. The CDR3 sequence is CASSLNGVKLWRGGLETQYF. As DNA, the CDR3 is TGTGCCAGCAGCTTAAACGGTGTGAAGCTCTGGAGGGGGGGCCTGGAGACCCAGTACTTC. The rearrangement links TRBV7-2 to TRBJ2-5; a possible D gene is TRBD2 (7 bases). Trimming stripped 2 bases from V and 5 bases from J, with 30 bases between. CDR3 length: 20 residues. CDR1 and CDR2 from the germline V gene are SGHTA and FQGNSA. The full variable domain, its missing parts supplied by reference TRBV7-2 and TRBJ2-5, is GAGVSQSPSNKVTEKGKDVELRCDPISGHTALYWYRQSLGQGLEFLIYFQGNSAPDKSGLPSDRFSAERTGGSVSTLTIQRTQQEDSAVYLCASSLNGVKLWRGGLETQYFGPGTRLLVL.